These 21 T cell receptor beta chains originate from one sample sequenced in a study of blood T cell repertoires in COVID-19. TCRdb's copy holds only in-frame clones and misses some; the assay was immunoSEQ multiplex PCR. The data contain about 430,000 clones, 85% to 90% of them singletons. The sequenced sample was peripheral blood. The receptors derive from a man aged 18-30 years with COVID-19, enrolled during active disease.

The chain links TRBV5-8 to TRBJ1-5; the match to TRBD1 covers 9 bases. The CDR3 is 16 amino acids. The germline gives CDR1 SGHTS, CDR2 YDEGEE. V gave up 4 bases and J gave up 2 bases; unmatched junction bases: 7. CDR3 nucleotide sequence: TGTGCCAGCAGCCAAGGGACAGGGATCGGCAATCAGCCCCAGCATTTT. Encoded protein: CASSQGTGIGNQPQHF.

V is TRBV30 and J is TRBJ2-2; 9 bases map to TRBD1. The germline CDR1 and CDR2 sequences are GTSNPN and SVGIG (reference sequence). The CDR3 runs to 18 residues. V shed 2 bases, J shed 5 bases, and the junction held 15 bases outside the gene matches. Written as DNA, the CDR3 is TGTGCCTGGAGTTCGATTGACCCGGGACAGGGAAGAACCGGGGAGCTGTTTTTT. Translated: CAWSSIDPGQGRTGELFF.

The chain employs TRBV5-1 and TRBJ2-7; perhaps TRBD2 as D (5 bases). The germline V and J ends were trimmed by 3 bases and 2 bases, with 18 bases remaining between them. Germline V gives CDR1 SGHRS, CDR2 YFSETQ. The CDR3 has 16 amino acids. The CDR3 loop reads CASSSDVGGLAYEQYF. The CDR3 coding sequence is TGCGCCAGCAGCTCGGACGTAGGAGGATTGGCCTACGAGCAGTACTTC.

The chain carries TRBV19 and TRBJ2-2; TRBD2 might be the D (6 bases). Looked up from germline, CDR1 is LNHDA and CDR2 is SQIVND (reference sequence). V was shortened by 7 bases and J by 1 base, with 16 bases between the two germline ends. This CDR3 is 16 amino acids long. The CDR3 loop reads CASNILGTLNTGELFF. Here the CDR3 DNA reads TGTGCCAGTAACATACTCGGGACTCTGAACACCGGGGAGCTGTTTTTT.

V gene TRBV5-4 combines with J gene TRBJ2-7; a weak D match, TRBD2 (6 bases). Germline-derived CDR1 and CDR2 are SGHNT and YYREEE (reference sequence). The CDR3 has 15 amino acids. The V end was cut by 4 bases, the J end by 0 bases, with 14 bases between. The CDR3 loop is CASSRNGGASYEQYF. CDR3 nucleotides: TGTGCCAGCAGCCGGAATGGAGGGGCCTCCTACGAGCAGTACTTC.

V and J are TRBV30 and TRBJ1-5; 9 positions match TRBD1. This CDR3 spans 18 amino acids. The V segment lost 1 base and the J segment 0 bases; nucleotides outside the gene matches: 10. Germline V gene lookup returns CDR1 GTSNPN and CDR2 SVGIG (reference sequence). In DNA, the CDR3 is TGTGCCTGGAGTGCCCCGACAGGGGGGGGGCTTAGCAATCAGCCCCAGCATTTT. Residues: CAWSAPTGGGLSNQPQHF.

This clone appeared once. The chain has TRBV7-8 and TRBJ2-7; D is perhaps TRBD2 (6 bases). CDR1 and CDR2 from the germline V gene are SGHVS and FQNEAQ. V was clipped by 0 bases and J by 4 bases, with 7 bases between them. The CDR3 has 13 residues. This CDR3 is CASSLAEGYEQYF. Here the CDR3 DNA reads TGTGCCAGCAGCTTAGCGGAGGGTTACGAGCAGTACTTC.

The chain is built from TRBV9 and TRBJ2-1, with D hard to call. V shed 5 bases and J shed 5 bases, with 11 bases lying between them. Germline CDR1 SGDLS, CDR2 YYNGEE. This CDR3 contains 13 residues. The CDR3 region is CASRFTFHNEQFF. The CDR3 DNA is TGTGCCAGCAGATTCACTTTCCACAATGAGCAGTTCTTC.

The rearrangement links TRBV2 to TRBJ2-1; 9 bases match TRBD2. Germline CDR1 is SNHLY and CDR2 is FYNNEI. The CDR3 extends over 14 amino acids. J was trimmed by 8 bases and V by 7 bases; bases with no gene match: 9. The CDR3 loop is CASKVAGGIYEQFF. The CDR3 bases are TGTGCCAGCAAGGTGGCGGGAGGGATATATGAGCAGTTCTTC.

This chain uses TRBV9 with TRBJ1-2, with D maybe TRBD1 (5 bases). CDR1 is SGDLS and CDR2 is YYNGEE in the germline V gene. This CDR3 has 15 amino acids. Deletions cut 0 bases from V and 4 bases from J, with 13 bases between. CDR3 residues: CASSVAQGEFYGYTF. In nucleotides, the CDR3 is TGTGCCAGCAGCGTAGCCCAGGGCGAATTCTATGGCTACACCTTC.

This chain joins TRBV7-9 and TRBJ1-2, with D possibly matching TRBD1 (6 bases). Trimming pared 6 bases from V and 1 base from J, leaving 21 bases between. This CDR3 has 17 residues. The germline gives CDR1 SEHNR, CDR2 FQNEAQ (reference sequence). In nucleotides, the CDR3 is TGTGCCAGCAGAGATCTCGAAGGGACATCTGATAACTATGGCTACACCTTC. Translated, it gives CASRDLEGTSDNYGYTF.

The genes are TRBV5-1 and TRBJ2-5, with 8 bases identical to TRBD2. Germline V CDR1 and CDR2: SGHRS, YFSETQ. The V gene end was trimmed by 4 bases and the J gene end by 5 bases; junction bases not matched to a gene: 7. The CDR3 covers 14 residues. The CDR3 DNA reads as TGCGCCAGCAGCCACACAGCGGGGGCGGAGACCCAGTACTTC. The encoded protein is CASSHTAGAETQYF. The whole variable domain, filled in from reference TRBV5-1 and TRBJ2-5, reads KAGVTQTPRYLIKTRGQQVTLSCSPISGHRSVSWYQQTPGQGLQFLFEYFSETQRNKGNFPGRFSGRQFSNSRSEMNVSTLELGDSALYLCASSHTAGAETQYFGPGTRLLVL.

This sequence joins TRBV5-1 and TRBJ2-1, with TRBD1 matching over 8 bases. V was clipped by 5 bases and J by 9 bases; unmatched bases: 7. This CDR3 is 13 amino acids long. CDR1 and CDR2 (germline): SGHRS, YFSETQ. The CDR3, as DNA: TGCGCCAGCAGACCCGACAGGGGAGGTGAGCAGTTCTTC. Protein sequence: CASRPDRGGEQFF.

This clone was counted between two and nine times. This chain links TRBV3-1 (or the pseudogene TRBV3-2) with TRBJ1-5; a weak D match, TRBD1 (6 bases). Germline V lookup: CDR1 LGHDT, CDR2 YNNKEL (reference sequence). Trimming took 5 bases from V and 0 from J, leaving 26 bases between them. This CDR3 has 20 residues. In DNA, the CDR3 is TGTGCCAGCAGCTCCCTAACGGGTGGACAGAATGGAAATAGCAATCAGCCCCAGCATTTT. Translating gives CASSSLTGGQNGNSNQPQHF.

In this sample, this clone turned up a few times. V is TRBV7-2 and J is TRBJ2-2, with 7 bases lining up with TRBD1. The CDR3 is made up of 16 amino acids. V was clipped by 5 bases and J by 0 bases; unmatched bases: 6. CDR1 is SGHTA, CDR2 FQGNSA, per germline. CDR3 sequence: CASSTSTGANTGELFF. The CDR3 coding sequence is TGTGCCAGCAGCACTAGTACAGGGGCGAACACCGGGGAGCTGTTTTTT.

This rearrangement joins TRBV9 to TRBJ1-1; D possibly corresponds to TRBD1 (5 bases). Germline lookup yields CDR1 SGDLS and CDR2 YYNGEE. V was cut by 4 bases and J by 9 bases, with 40 bases left in between. CDR3 size: 21 residues. The CDR3 here is CASSPGVSQRGLLYTGPQAFF. The CDR3 coding sequence is TGTGCCAGCAGCCCTGGGGTGAGTCAGCGTGGTCTTCTCTATACAGGACCGCAAGCTTTCTTT.

This clone was recorded only once. The V and J genes are TRBV19 and TRBJ2-3; 12 positions agree with TRBD1. Germline V gene data show CDR1 as LNHDA and CDR2 as SQIVND (reference sequence). CDR3 length equals 15 residues. V was pared by 4 bases and J by 6 bases, with 5 bases of the junction left unmatched. Written as DNA, the CDR3 is TGTGCCAGTAGTACGGGACAGGGGGCGGCGGATACGCAGTATTTT. Translating gives CASSTGQGAADTQYF.

The genes are TRBV27 and TRBJ1-5; D is undetermined. CDR1 MNHEY and CDR2 SMNVEV come from the germline V gene (reference sequence). This CDR3 contains 15 residues. Trimming removed 2 bases at V and 0 bases at J, with 8 bases between. The CDR3: CASSLAEYSNQPQHF. The CDR3 region has the DNA TGTGCCAGCAGTTTAGCCGAGTATAGCAATCAGCCCCAGCATTTT.

The genes are TRBV5-1 and TRBJ2-7, with 11 bases identical to TRBD2. Per germline, CDR1 SGHRS and CDR2 YFSETQ. The CDR3 runs to 14 residues. V was pared by 4 bases and J by 3 bases, with 3 bases of the junction left unmatched. This CDR3 is CASSPTSGSYEQYF. The DNA of the CDR3 is TGCGCCAGCAGCCCCACTAGCGGGAGCTACGAGCAGTACTTC.

V is TRBV19 and J is TRBJ1-2; TRBD1 might be the D (5 bases). The V end was cut by 5 bases, the J end by 4 bases, with 11 bases between. Germline CDR1 is LNHDA and CDR2 is SQIVND (reference sequence). The CDR3 has 13 amino acids. The DNA of the CDR3 is TGTGCCAGTAGTTGGAGACAGACCTATGGCTACACCTTC. Encoded protein: CASSWRQTYGYTF.

This clone was picked up one time. The chain recombines TRBV20-1 with TRBJ2-7; 9 bases agree with TRBD1. Trimming at V came to 3 bases and at J to 2 bases, leaving 8 bases not matched to a gene. CDR1 is DFQATT, CDR2 SNEGSKA, per germline (reference sequence). The CDR3 loop spans 15 amino acids. The CDR3, as DNA: TGCAGTGCTAGTAACCGGACAGGGGCCCCCTACGAGCAGTACTTC. It codes for CSASNRTGAPYEQYF.